What follows is one T cell receptor (beta chain) and its context. The CDR3 sequence is 16 residues long. V dropped 4 bases and J dropped 8; count of bases not matched to a gene: 13. Germline assignment: CDR1 SGHDT and CDR2 YYEEEE. This sample is drawn from a study of T-cell memory formation after mild COVID-19. MiXCR, applied by TCRdb to the 5' RACE reads, yields one record per CDR3 protein. The data show 150,000 to 200,000 distinct CDR3 sequences, with roughly 30% seen just once and about 12% held by the top ten. This sequence originates from an adult woman who had mild COVID-19 (a few samples of this study predate the infection). Cell type and time point are not known. The source material was PBMCs or a T cell subset sorted from them (not recorded which). This chain joins TRBV5-6 and TRBJ2-1; 9 bases map to TRBD2. The CDR3 reads CASSGFSSGEVYEQFF. In nucleotides, the CDR3 is TGTGCCAGCAGCGGATTTTCTAGCGGGGAGGTCTATGAGCAGTTCTTC. Full variable domain (missing parts from reference TRBV5-6 and TRBJ2-1): DAGVTQSPTHLIKTRGQQVTLRCSPKSGHDTVSWYQQALGQGPQFIFQYYEEEERQRGNFPDRFSGHQFPNYSSELNVNALLLGDSALYLCASSGFSSGEVYEQFFGPGTRLTVL.